This T cell receptor (beta chain) was sequenced for a study of OX40 agonist ivuxolimab in advanced cancers. The repertoire was sequenced with immunoSEQ multiplex PCR; TCRdb's copy has only in-frame clones and lacks some. The table lists 75,000 to 95,000 clones, about 88% of them singletons. Per the germline V gene, CDR1 is MDHEN and CDR2 is SYDVKM. V was pared by 4 bases and J by 4 bases, with 21 bases between. The CDR3 is made up of 17 amino acids. The receptor was derived from an adult with an advanced solid tumor such as melanoma, head and neck, liver or kidney cancer. The specimen comprised CD4+ or CD8+ T cells sorted from blood, sampled in a trial of the OX40 agonist ivuxolimab. This chain connects TRBV28 to TRBJ2-3; D possibly corresponds to TRBD2 (6 bases). The CDR3 bases are TGTGCCAGCAGTTCCGTAATGTGGGGGGAAGCCGCAGATACGCAGTATTTT. It is translated as CASSSVMWGEAADTQYF.